The rows below give T cell receptor beta chains drawn from one sample of a study of siplizumab effects on memory and regulatory T cells. Profiling relied on immunoSEQ multiplex PCR, and the TCRdb table lists in-frame clones only, not all of them. The table has approximately 120,000 clones, around 92% seen once. Sequencing used Tregs sorted from blood. The receptors come from a human donor in good health. Each CDR3 is given with its conserved first and last residue. D genes are given only for firm matches. Rows give clone size only sometimes, using once, few, many, or a class for an expanded clone.

v_call: TRBV7-9
j_call: TRBJ2-2
clone_size: -
d_call: -
cdr3_aa: CASSFSARGSTGELFF
cdr3_nt: TGTGCCAGCAGCTTCAGCGCCCGGGGGAGCACCGGGGAGCTGTTTTTT

v_call: TRBV6-1
j_call: TRBJ2-7
clone_size: -
d_call: -
cdr3_aa: CASRDSYEQYF
cdr3_nt: TGTGCCAGCAGGGACAGCTACGAGCAGTACTTC

v_call: TRBV7-7
j_call: TRBJ2-5
clone_size: -
d_call: -
cdr3_aa: CASSVGLQETQYF
cdr3_nt: TGTGCTAGCAGTGTGGGACTCCAAGAGACCCAGTACTTC

v_call: TRBV11-2
j_call: TRBJ1-1
clone_size: -
d_call: -
cdr3_aa: CASSQRAGLRTEAFF
cdr3_nt: TGTGCCAGCAGCCAAAGAGCTGGGCTCCGCACTGAAGCTTTCTTT

v_call: TRBV6-1
j_call: TRBJ1-5
clone_size: once
d_call: TRBD1
cdr3_aa: CASSEVKATGITQPQHF
cdr3_nt: TGTGCCAGCAGTGAAGTCAAGGCGACAGGGATCACTCAGCCCCAGCATTTT

v_call: TRBV2
j_call: TRBJ1-2
clone_size: -
d_call: -
cdr3_aa: CASSGGPYGYTF
cdr3_nt: TGTGCCAGCAGTGGGGGCCCCTATGGCTACACCTTC

v_call: TRBV7-2
j_call: TRBJ2-5
clone_size: once
d_call: -
cdr3_aa: CASSFLLGETQYF
cdr3_nt: TGTGCCAGCAGCTTCCTACTGGGGGAGACCCAGTACTTC

v_call: TRBV5-1
j_call: TRBJ2-5
clone_size: -
d_call: -
cdr3_aa: CASSLAPGGAETQYF
cdr3_nt: TGCGCCAGCAGCTTGGCGCCGGGGGGCGCCGAGACCCAGTACTTC

v_call: TRBV5-1
j_call: TRBJ1-2
clone_size: -
d_call: TRBD1
cdr3_aa: CASRETGQNYGYTF
cdr3_nt: TGCGCCAGCAGGGAGACGGGACAGAACTATGGCTACACCTTC

v_call: TRBV27
j_call: TRBJ1-5
clone_size: -
d_call: -
cdr3_aa: CASRRGSINQPQHF
cdr3_nt: TGTGCCAGCAGACGGGGCTCAATTAATCAGCCCCAGCATTTT